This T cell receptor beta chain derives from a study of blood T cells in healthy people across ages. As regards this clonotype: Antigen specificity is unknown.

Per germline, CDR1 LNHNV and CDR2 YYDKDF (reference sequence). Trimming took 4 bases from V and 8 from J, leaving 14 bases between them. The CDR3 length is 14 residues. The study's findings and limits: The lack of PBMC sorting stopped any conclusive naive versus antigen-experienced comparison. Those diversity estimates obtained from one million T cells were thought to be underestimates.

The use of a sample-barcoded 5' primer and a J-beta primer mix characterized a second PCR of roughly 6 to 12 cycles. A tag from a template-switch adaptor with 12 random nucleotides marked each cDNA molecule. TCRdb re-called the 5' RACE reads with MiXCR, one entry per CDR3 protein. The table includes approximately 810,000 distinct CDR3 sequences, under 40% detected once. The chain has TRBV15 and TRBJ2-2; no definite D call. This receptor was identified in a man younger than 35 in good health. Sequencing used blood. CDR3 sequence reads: CATSIRIESGELFF. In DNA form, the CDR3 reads TGTGCCACCAGCATAAGAATCGAATCAGGGGAGCTGTTTTTT.